This passage covers 27 T cell receptor beta chains from one sample sequenced in a study of shared clonotypes between healthy human individuals. Clones were read by immunoSEQ multiplex PCR, and TCRdb kept only the in-frame ones, dropping some. This sample yields 850,000 to 1,200,000 clones, of which more than 60% are seen a single time; about 1.5% belongs to the top ten. Sequenced: memory CD4+ T cells sorted from blood. Specified subset: CD45RA-negative fraction. The receptors shown here come from a man aged 18-30 years in good health.

V is TRBV6-6 and J is TRBJ2-3, with D possibly being TRBD1 or TRBD2 (5 bases each). CDR1 is MNHNY and CDR2 is SVGAGI in the germline V gene (reference sequence). V lost 6 bases to trimming and J lost 2 bases, with 15 bases between them. The CDR3 contains 15 residues. The CDR3 bases are TGTGCCAGCAGCCCCGGGACGGCATCCACAGATACGCAGTATTTT. The encoded protein is CASSPGTASTDTQYF.

As to this clone: It may be a read error: a sequence one base away is much more abundant. Different DNA sequences within this sample yield the same CDR3. In DNA form, the CDR3 reads TGTGCCAGCTCACCAAACGGATACGAGCAGTACTTC. This encodes CASSPNGYEQYF. The chain couples TRBV18 to TRBJ2-7; D not certain. CDR1 and CDR2 (germline): KGHSH, LQKENI. Trimming took off 2 bases at V and 4 bases at J, with 6 bases between the two ends. The CDR3 contains 12 residues.

This chain uses TRBV4-1 with TRBJ2-5; 7 bases map to TRBD1. The CDR3 covers 17 residues. After removal of 2 bases from V and 9 bases from J, the junction contained 18 bases not matched to a gene. The V gene's germline CDR1 is MGHRA and CDR2 YSYEKL. The DNA of the CDR3 is TGCGCCAGCAGCCAAACCCTCGACAGGGCCGCGACCCAGGCCCAGTACTTC. It codes for CASSQTLDRAATQAQYF.

This clone was seen more than once but under ten times. The V call is TRBV30, the J call TRBJ1-5; 7 bases map to TRBD1. Trimming cost V 3 bases and J 0 bases; bases outside gene matches: 11. CDR1 and CDR2 from the germline V gene are GTSNPN and SVGIG (reference sequence). The CDR3 is 17 residues long. In DNA, the CDR3 is TGTGCCTGGAGCCGGACAGGTGCCCTTCTTAGCAATCAGCCCCAGCATTTT. Residues: CAWSRTGALLSNQPQHF.

As regards this clone: The DNA is omitted, as the CDR3 cannot be located on it reliably, and the CDR3 follows TCRdb's listing. The chain has TRBV4-1 and TRBJ2-2; the DNA was not used to check the table's D call, TRBD1. The CDR3 totals 18 residues, both ends included. From germline, CDR1 is MGHRA and CDR2 YSYEKL. CDR3 sequence: CASSLSEPGQGTPGSCFF.

The chain couples TRBV9 to TRBJ2-3; D call uncertain. The CDR3 consists of 14 residues. V dropped 0 bases and J dropped 6 bases, with 11 bases sitting between them. Germline V gives CDR1 SGDLS, CDR2 YYNGEE. CDR3 nucleotide sequence: TGTGCCAGCAGCGTAGGGTTGTCCTGGGATACGCAGTATTTT. Protein sequence: CASSVGLSWDTQYF. Looking up the rest from reference TRBV9 and TRBJ2-3 gives the full variable domain: DSGVTQTPKHLITATGQRVTLRCSPRSGDLSVYWYQQSLDQGLQFLIQYYNGEERAKGNILERFSAQQFPDLHSELNLSSLELGDSALYFCASSVGLSWDTQYFGPGTRLTVL.

This clone appeared a few times. The rearrangement joins TRBV5-1 to TRBJ2-7; 7 bases fit TRBD1. The CDR3 is 16 residues long. With 4 bases clipped from V and 0 bases from J, the junction kept 10 bases outside the gene matches. CDR1 SGHRS and CDR2 YFSETQ come from the germline V gene. The CDR3 nucleotides are TGCGCCAGCAGCCCTAGCACAGGGGCGACCTCCTACGAGCAGTACTTC. It is translated as CASSPSTGATSYEQYF.

This chain connects TRBV6-5 to TRBJ1-6, with unresolved D. The CDR3 has 16 residues. Between the trimmed V and J ends, which lost 2 bases and 4 bases, there was a span of 12 bases. Germline lookup yields CDR1 MNHEY and CDR2 SVGAGI. The DNA of the CDR3 is TGTGCCAGCAGTTACCTGCGTCAACTATATAATTCACCCCTCCACTTT. This codes for CASSYLRQLYNSPLHF.

This clone was counted ten times or more. This chain links TRBV27 with TRBJ2-5, with 10 positions matching TRBD1. Germline trimming cut 4 bases from V and 1 base from J; bases unmatched to any gene: 6. The CDR3 is made up of 16 amino acids. Germline V gives CDR1 MNHEY, CDR2 SMNVEV (reference sequence). The CDR3 DNA follows: TGTGCCAGCAGTTCCCTTGGGGACAGGGGCCAAGAGACCCAGTACTTC. This encodes CASSSLGDRGQETQYF.

This clone was observed a few times. The rearrangement uses TRBV14 and TRBJ1-1; D possibly corresponds to TRBD1 (6 bases). Germline V gene data show CDR1 as SGHDN and CDR2 as FVKESK. There are 14 residues in the CDR3. The V end was cut by 2 bases, the J end by 9 bases, with 16 bases between. CDR3 loop: CASSQRRDMEKAFF. The CDR3 coding sequence is TGTGCCAGCAGCCAACGCCGGGACATGGAAAAAGCTTTCTTT.

The V call is TRBV13, the J call TRBJ2-3; D unresolved. Trimming stripped 8 bases from V and 0 bases from J, with 3 bases between. The germline gives CDR1 PRHDT, CDR2 FYEKMQ (reference sequence). The length of the CDR3 is 11 residues. CDR3 sequence (DNA): TGTGCCAGCGGAAGCACAGATACGCAGTATTTT. Translated, it gives CASGSTDTQYF.

The J gene is TRBJ1-2, the V gene TRBV9, with 7 nucleotides matching TRBD1. The V segment lost 9 bases and the J segment 8 bases; nucleotides outside the gene matches: 19. Germline CDR1 and CDR2: SGDLS and YYNGEE. The CDR3 runs to 15 residues. DNA of the CDR3: TGTGCCATATCCCGAATGGACAGGTCGCAGAAGGGCTACACCTTC. Protein sequence: CAISRMDRSQKGYTF.

A word on this clone: A read error is the likely source, as a far larger clone sits one nucleotide away. The J gene is TRBJ2-5, the V gene TRBV7-2, with a possible D match to TRBD2 (7 bases). The length of the CDR3 is 14 residues. Germline lookup yields CDR1 SGHTA and CDR2 FQGNSA. CDR3 sequence (DNA): TGTGTCAGCAGCTTAGGGGGGGCGCAGGAGACCCAGTACTTC. It yields the protein CVSSLGGAQETQYF.

As regards this clone: At the DNA level, this CDR3 is encoded by other sequences in the same sample as well. V gene TRBV5-1 combines with J gene TRBJ2-3; D ambiguous. Trimming took 4 bases from V and 3 from J, leaving 6 bases between them. From germline, CDR1 is SGHRS and CDR2 YFSETQ. CDR3 size: 12 residues. In DNA, the CDR3 is TGCGCCAGCAGCCCGCCTACAGATACGCAGTATTTT. This sequence encodes CASSPPTDTQYF.

This chain joins TRBV25-1 and TRBJ1-4; tentative D call: TRBD1 (5 bases). Trimming took off 5 bases at V and 5 bases at J, with 15 bases between the two ends. The CDR3 runs 15 residues. The germline gives CDR1 MGHDK, CDR2 SYGVNS. This CDR3 reads CASSPPGWGNEKLFF. The CDR3 DNA follows: TGTGCCAGCAGTCCCCCCGGCTGGGGGAATGAAAAACTGTTTTTT.

The gene calls are TRBV15 and TRBJ1-4; D gene uncertain. Trimming pared 3 bases from V and 0 bases from J, leaving 5 bases between. The CDR3 spans 14 residues. Germline V gives CDR1 LNHNV, CDR2 YYDKDF (reference sequence). DNA of the CDR3: TGTGCCACCAGCAGGACGCCAACTAATGAAAAACTGTTTTTT. The encoded protein is CATSRTPTNEKLFF.

CDR3 sequence: CASRDSVNYGYTF. CDR3 nucleotides: TGTGCCAGCCGGGACAGCGTAAACTATGGCTACACCTTC. The V and J genes are TRBV19 and TRBJ1-2, with 7 bases aligning to TRBD1. The CDR3 is 13 residues long. CDR1 is LNHDA, CDR2 SQIVND, per germline (reference sequence). The ends lost 9 bases at V and 2 bases at J; junction bases unmatched: 6.

The gene calls are TRBV27 and TRBJ2-1, with 7 bases identical to TRBD1. After removal of 5 bases from V and 4 bases from J, the junction contained 2 bases not matched to a gene. This CDR3 contains 13 residues. Germline V gene sequence: CDR1 MNHEY, CDR2 SMNVEV (reference sequence). The CDR3 DNA reads TGTGCCAGCAGTCAGGACAGGTACAATGAGCAGTTCTTC. Its protein is CASSQDRYNEQFF.

J is TRBJ2-1 and V is TRBV5-4; 7 bases are shared with TRBD2. The CDR3 consists of 15 residues. Germline V CDR1 and CDR2: SGHNT, YYREEE (reference sequence). V shed 3 bases, J shed 2 bases, and the junction held 5 bases outside the gene matches. In nucleotides, the CDR3 is TGTGCCAGCAGCTGGGTGGGAGGGACCTACAATGAGCAGTTCTTC. Translation gives CASSWVGGTYNEQFF.

A word on this clone: Different DNA sequences within this sample yield the same CDR3. The rearrangement joins TRBV10-2 to TRBJ1-4, with unresolved D. V shed 0 bases and J shed 4 bases, with 9 bases lying between them. This CDR3 is 15 amino acids long. The germline V gene encodes CDR1 WSHSY and CDR2 SAAADI. Written as DNA, the CDR3 is TGCGCCAGCAGTGAGTCCCGGACCGGTAATGAAAAACTGTTTTTT. Translating it yields CASSESRTGNEKLFF.

The V and J genes are TRBV6-6 and TRBJ2-7, with TRBD2 matching over 11 bases. This CDR3 comprises 15 residues. V shed 6 bases, J shed 1 base, and the junction held 5 bases outside the gene matches. Germline CDR1 reads MNHNY; CDR2 reads SVGAGI (reference sequence). DNA for the CDR3: TGTGCCAGCAGCAAAACTAGCGGGGGTTCCTACGAGCAGTACTTC. This sequence encodes CASSKTSGGSYEQYF.

Comment on this clone: Other DNA sequences in this specimen translate into the identical CDR3. J is TRBJ2-3 and V is TRBV5-1, with D unresolved. V lost 0 bases and J lost 0, with 8 bases in between. Germline CDR1 reads SGHRS; CDR2 reads YFSETQ. The CDR3 extends over 15 amino acids. CDR3 nucleotide sequence: TGCGCCAGCAGCTTGGCCGGGCGGAGCACAGATACGCAGTATTTT. Protein product: CASSLAGRSTDTQYF.

The chain links TRBV5-1 to TRBJ2-1; 9 bases are shared with TRBD2. Germline CDR1 reads SGHRS; CDR2 reads YFSETQ. The V segment lost 3 bases and the J segment 5 bases; nucleotides outside the gene matches: 6. This CDR3 comprises 15 residues. CDR3 sequence reads: CASSSGTSSHNEQFF. DNA of the CDR3: TGCGCCAGCAGCTCCGGGACTAGCAGTCACAATGAGCAGTTCTTC.

This chain connects TRBV5-1 to TRBJ2-3; D possibly corresponds to TRBD1 (5 bases). The CDR3 extends over 16 amino acids. Germline loops: CDR1 SGHRS, CDR2 YFSETQ. V was pared by 0 bases and J by 1 base, with 12 bases between. The CDR3 nucleotides are TGCGCCAGCAGCTTGGGGGTCAGGGCGGGCACAGATACGCAGTATTTT. Translated, it gives CASSLGVRAGTDTQYF.

The V gene is TRBV9, the J gene TRBJ1-3, with D possibly TRBD1 on 5 matching bases. Germline assignment: CDR1 SGDLS and CDR2 YYNGEE. The V end was cut by 5 bases, the J end by 6 bases, with 9 bases between. There are 12 residues in the CDR3. In DNA, the CDR3 is TGTGCCAGCAGGGGGCCGGAAAACACCATATATTTT. This sequence encodes CASRGPENTIYF.

The rearrangement uses TRBV10-3 and TRBJ2-5, with D perhaps being TRBD1 or TRBD2 (6 bases each). Per germline, CDR1 ENHRY and CDR2 SYGVKD. The CDR3 is 16 amino acids. V lost 0 bases and J lost 11, with 22 bases in between. The CDR3 is CAISESGGRGVREQYF. In DNA form, the CDR3 reads TGTGCCATCAGTGAGTCAGGGGGGCGCGGGGTTAGAGAGCAGTACTTC.

The genes are TRBV30 and TRBJ1-2, with D possibly being TRBD1 (5 bases). The CDR3 is 15 residues long. V was cut by 4 bases and J by 4 bases, with 19 bases left in between. Germline V gene lookup returns CDR1 GTSNPN and CDR2 SVGIG (reference sequence). The CDR3 loop reads CAWTAEAGGIYGYTF. The CDR3 DNA reads TGTGCCTGGACCGCAGAAGCCGGGGGGATCTATGGCTACACCTTC.